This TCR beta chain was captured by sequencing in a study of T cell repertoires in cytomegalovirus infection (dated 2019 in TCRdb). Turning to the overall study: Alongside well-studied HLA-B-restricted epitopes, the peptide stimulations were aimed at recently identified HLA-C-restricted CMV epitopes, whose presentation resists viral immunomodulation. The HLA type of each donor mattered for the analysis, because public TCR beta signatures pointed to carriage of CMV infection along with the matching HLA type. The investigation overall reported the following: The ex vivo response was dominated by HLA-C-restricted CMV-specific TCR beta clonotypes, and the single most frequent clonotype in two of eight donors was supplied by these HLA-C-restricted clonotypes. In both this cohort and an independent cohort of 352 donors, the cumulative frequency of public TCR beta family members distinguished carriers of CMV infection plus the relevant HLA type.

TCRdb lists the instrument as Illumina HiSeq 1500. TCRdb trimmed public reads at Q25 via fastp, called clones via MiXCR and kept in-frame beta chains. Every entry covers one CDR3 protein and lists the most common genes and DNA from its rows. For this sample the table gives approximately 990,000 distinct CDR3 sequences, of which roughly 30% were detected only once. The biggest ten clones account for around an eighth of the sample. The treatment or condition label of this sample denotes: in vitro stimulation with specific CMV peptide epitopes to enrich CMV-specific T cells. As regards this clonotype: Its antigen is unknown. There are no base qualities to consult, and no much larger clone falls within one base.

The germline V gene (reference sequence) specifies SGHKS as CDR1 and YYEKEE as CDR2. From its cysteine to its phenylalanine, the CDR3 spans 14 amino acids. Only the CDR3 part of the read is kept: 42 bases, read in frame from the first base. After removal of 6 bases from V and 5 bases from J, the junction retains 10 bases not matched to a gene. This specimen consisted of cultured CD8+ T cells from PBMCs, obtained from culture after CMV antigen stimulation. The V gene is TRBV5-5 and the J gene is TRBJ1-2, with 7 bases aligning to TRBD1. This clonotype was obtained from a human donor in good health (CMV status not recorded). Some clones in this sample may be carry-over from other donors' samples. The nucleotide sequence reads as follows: TGTGCCAGCACCTTATCAAGACAGGGATATGGCTACACCTTC. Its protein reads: CASTLSRQGYGYTF.